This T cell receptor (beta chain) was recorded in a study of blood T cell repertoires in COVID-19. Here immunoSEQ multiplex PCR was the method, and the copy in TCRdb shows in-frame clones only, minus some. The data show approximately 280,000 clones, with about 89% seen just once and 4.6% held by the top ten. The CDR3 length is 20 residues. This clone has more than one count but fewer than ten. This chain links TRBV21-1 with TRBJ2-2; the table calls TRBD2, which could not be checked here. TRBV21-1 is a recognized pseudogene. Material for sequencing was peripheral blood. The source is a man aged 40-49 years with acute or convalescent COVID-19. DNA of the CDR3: TGTGCCAGCCCTCGGACGAGGGCCAGCGGGGGGGCCCATGGCACCGGGGAGCTGTTTTTT. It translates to CASPRTRASGGAHGTGELFF.